The 19 T cell receptor beta chains in this list originate from one sample, sequenced in a study of monozygotic twins with inflammatory bowel disease. One entry per CDR3 protein, without DNA, is what TCRdb gives after re-calling the 5' RACE reads. Its table lists some 440,000 distinct CDR3 sequences. Sequences were obtained from blood. Receptors were obtained from a human donor with ulcerative colitis or Crohn's disease, or a healthy co-twin of an affected twin (not recorded which).

V gene TRBV29-1 combines with J gene TRBJ2-1; TCRdb lists TRBD1, though no DNA is available to test this call. Germline V gene data show CDR1 as SQVTM and CDR2 as ANQGSEA. The CDR3 consists of 15 residues. This CDR3 is CSVVGAHTLNNEQFF.

This chain connects TRBV29-1 to TRBJ2-3; TCRdb names TRBD1, which stays unverified in the absence of DNA. There are 16 residues in the CDR3. Germline CDR1 and CDR2: SQVTM and ANQGSEA. This chain's CDR3 is CSVEEGEGAMADTQYF.

The CDR3 loop reads CASSFDVSGGEKLFF. The chain couples TRBV5-1 to TRBJ1-4. This CDR3 region has 15 residues. The germline V gene encodes CDR1 SGHRS and CDR2 YFSETQ.

V is TRBV29-1 and J is TRBJ2-1. Germline V gene sequence: CDR1 SQVTM, CDR2 ANQGSEA. The CDR3 is 13 residues long. CDR3 protein: CSVVGGAYNEQFF.

The chain links TRBV7-9 to TRBJ2-3. The CDR3 covers 12 residues. Germline assignment: CDR1 SEHNR and CDR2 FQNEAQ (reference sequence). This CDR3 reads CASPLGTDTQYF. The full variable domain, completed using reference TRBV7-9 and TRBJ2-3, is DTGVSQNPRHKITKRGQNVTFRCDPISEHNRLYWYRQTLGQGPEFLTYFQNEAQLEKSRLLSDRFSAERPKGSFSTLEIQRTEQGDSAMYLCASPLGTDTQYFGPGTRLTVL.

The chain is built from TRBV6-1 and TRBJ1-6. The CDR3 sequence is 16 residues long. From germline, CDR1 is MNHNS and CDR2 SASEGT. The CDR3 region is CASSEDQGSGNSPLHF.

The chain is built from TRBV7-2 and TRBJ1-2. The CDR3 is 16 residues long. CDR1 SGHTA and CDR2 FQGNSA come from the germline V gene. CDR3 loop: CASSFNSVTSNYGYTF.

This rearrangement joins TRBV4-3 to TRBJ2-7; TCRdb picks TRBD2, but there is no DNA to check that call. Germline CDR1 and CDR2: LGHNA and YSLEER. The CDR3 has 15 amino acids. CDR3 sequence: CASSPNRLAGGEQYF.

The chain couples TRBV12-3 or TRBV12-4 to TRBJ1-5. CDR3 length: 15 amino acids. CDR3 loop: CASSFVAGLNQPQHF.

This chain uses TRBV29-1 with TRBJ2-6; TCRdb gives TRBD1 as the D gene, but with no DNA this cannot be confirmed. The CDR3 has 17 residues. The germline CDR1 and CDR2 sequences are SQVTM and ANQGSEA. Here the CDR3 reads CSVQSTGSSSGANVLTF.

The V gene is TRBV20-1, the J gene TRBJ1-5; TCRdb's assignment of TRBD1 cannot be checked, as there is no DNA. Germline CDR1 reads DFQATT; CDR2 reads SNEGSKA (reference sequence). The CDR3 is made up of 14 amino acids. The CDR3 reads CSATGPGHNQPQHF.

The chain combines TRBV24-1 with TRBJ2-2; the D gene TCRdb calls, TRBD2, cannot be checked with no DNA. The CDR3 loop spans 17 amino acids. Per germline, CDR1 KGHDR and CDR2 SFDVKD. CDR3: CATSDLGGGLYTGELFF.

The J gene is TRBJ1-5, the V gene TRBV19; the D call of TRBD1 rests on TCRdb alone, since no DNA is present to check it. The CDR3 totals 14 residues. Germline CDR1 is LNHDA and CDR2 is SQIVND (reference sequence). CDR3 residues: CASSTGQGGQPQHF.

The chain employs TRBV9 and TRBJ2-1. CDR3 length: 11 residues. The germline V gene has CDR1 SGDLS and CDR2 YYNGEE. CDR3 amino acids: CASSADNEQFF.

J is TRBJ2-5 and V is TRBV20-1. The germline V gene has CDR1 DFQATT and CDR2 SNEGSKA (reference sequence). CDR3 length: 14 amino acids. The CDR3: CSATSHLYQETQYF.

This chain joins TRBV5-1 and TRBJ1-2; the TRBD1 assignment by TCRdb is unverifiable without DNA. Germline values: CDR1 SGHRS, CDR2 YFSETQ. The CDR3 length is 15 residues. This CDR3 is CASSFDGQGAKGYTF.

The CDR3 protein is CASRKQWNTGELFF. The chain employs TRBV19 and TRBJ2-2. The V gene's germline CDR1 is LNHDA and CDR2 SQIVND (reference sequence). This CDR3 region has 14 residues. The entire variable domain, with the rest obtained from reference TRBV19 and TRBJ2-2, is as follows: DGGITQSPKYLFRKEGQNVTLSCEQNLNHDAMYWYRQDPGQGLRLIYYSQIVNDFQKGDIAEGYSVSREKKESFPLTVTSAQKNPTAFYLCASRKQWNTGELFFGEGSRLTVL.

The chain links TRBV7-2 to TRBJ2-2. The CDR3 contains 13 residues. Germline CDR1 and CDR2: SGHTA and FQGNSA. The chain's CDR3 is CASSIANTGELFF.

The chain has TRBV6-2 or TRBV6-3 and TRBJ2-1; TCRdb returns TRBD1, unconfirmable since there is no DNA. This CDR3 has 15 residues. Germline-derived CDR1 and CDR2 are MNHEY and SVGEGT. This chain's CDR3 is CASSFGTGGYNEQFF.